The entry that follows covers one T cell receptor (beta chain) sequence. This sample is drawn from a study of blood T cell repertoires in COVID-19. The V end was cut by 3 bases, the J end by 2 bases, with 5 bases between. Germline CDR1 is SNHLY and CDR2 is FYNNEI. This CDR3 region has 12 residues. Profiling relied on immunoSEQ multiplex PCR, and the TCRdb table lists in-frame clones only, not all of them. Altogether 250,000 to 400,000 clones are present, about 87% being singletons, with the ten largest covering under 2%. The genes are TRBV2 and TRBJ2-7; D call uncertain. The TCR originated in a woman in her twenties or thirties with COVID-19, enrolled during active disease. Sequenced input: peripheral blood. CDR3 region: CASSEGTYEQYF. DNA of the CDR3: TGTGCCAGCAGTGAGGGCACCTACGAGCAGTACTTC.